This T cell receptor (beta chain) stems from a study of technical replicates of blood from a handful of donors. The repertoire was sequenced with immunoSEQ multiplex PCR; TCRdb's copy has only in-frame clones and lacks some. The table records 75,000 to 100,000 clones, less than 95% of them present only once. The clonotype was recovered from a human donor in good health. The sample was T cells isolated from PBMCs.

CDR3 nucleotides: TGTGCCAGCAGCTCACCCTCGAGCGAGCAGTACTTC. Translating gives CASSSPSSEQYF. The chain links TRBV11-3 to TRBJ2-7; D unresolved. Trimming left V 4 bases short and J 6 bases short, with 10 bases between. Germline V gene data show CDR1 as SGHNT and CDR2 as YENEEA. This CDR3 region has 12 residues.